Listed below are T cell receptor beta chains from one sample, sequenced in a study of blood T cells in healthy people across ages. TCRdb re-called the 5' RACE reads with MiXCR, one entry per CDR3 protein. The sample has about 750,000 distinct CDR3 sequences; about 55% are singletons. Material for sequencing was blood. Receptors were obtained from a man older than 75 in good health. Each CDR3 is given with its conserved first and last residue. D genes are given only for firm matches. Only some rows state a clone size, as once, few, many or a class for expanded clones.

d_call	clone_size	v_call	j_call	cdr3_nt	cdr3_aa
-	-	TRBV20-1	TRBJ1-5	TGCAGTGCTAGTGAGGCAGCGGTAGGCAATCAGCCCCAGCATTTT	CSASEAAVGNQPQHF
-	once	TRBV24-1	TRBJ1-2	TGTGCCACCAGTGATTTGAAGGGCCCGGGGGGCTACACCTTC	CATSDLKGPGGYTF
-	few	TRBV5-1	TRBJ2-5	TGCGCCAGCAGCCCAGTCCCAGGGTACGGGGAGACCCAGTACTTC	CASSPVPGYGETQYF
-	few	TRBV28	TRBJ2-7	TGTGCCAGCAGTTTAAGATCACAGGCCAGCTCCTACGAGCAGTACTTC	CASSLRSQASSYEQYF
-	-	TRBV20-1	TRBJ2-7	TGCAGTGCTAGACCACAGGGTACATCCTACGGGCAGTACTTC	CSARPQGTSYGQYF
TRBD2	-	TRBV20-1	TRBJ2-1	TGCAGCAAAAGCGGGGTCAGCTCCTACAATGAGCAGTTCTTC	CSKSGVSSYNEQFF
-	-	TRBV27	TRBJ1-1	TGTGCCAGCAGCCTCCAGAGGGGGGGAAACACTGAAGCTTTCTTT	CASSLQRGGNTEAFF
TRBD1	-	TRBV20-1	TRBJ2-7	TGCAGTGCTAGATCGCCCGGGACAGGGATCTACGAGCAGTACTTC	CSARSPGTGIYEQYF
-	-	TRBV6-1	TRBJ2-5	TGTGCCATCGCCCGGGACACACAAGAGACCCAGTACTTC	CAIARDTQETQYF
-	-	TRBV27	TRBJ2-7	TGTGCCAGCAGGAGGGTCCAGGGCAGCTCCTACGAGCAGTACTTC	CASRRVQGSSYEQYF
-	-	TRBV10-3	TRBJ2-5	TGTGCCACACAATCAGGGGAGACCCAGTACTTC	CATQSGETQYF
TRBD1	-	TRBV25-1	TRBJ2-1	TGTGCCAGCAGTGCTGACAGGGGGCTTAGAAATGAGCAGTTCTTC	CASSADRGLRNEQFF
TRBD2	-	TRBV29-1	TRBJ2-3	TGCAGCGGGGGGGGACTAGCGGATACCGGGGGCACAGATACGCAGTATTTT	CSGGGLADTGGTDTQYF
-	-	TRBV6-5	TRBJ2-4	TGTGCCAGCAGTTCGCGAGGGGCAGACCAGTACTTC	CASSSRGADQYF